This TCR beta chain was sequenced for a study of blood T cell repertoires in COVID-19. Study-wide background: COVID-19 samples, acute and convalescent, were from the United States, Italy and Spain. PBMCs, B-cell-depleted T cells, or T cells provided the cDNA or gDNA that made up the material.

In the authors' methods: Estimation of nucleated cell counts relied on the amplification of reference gene primers. Libraries were prepared by immunoSEQ multiplex PCR; TCRdb keeps only in-frame clonotypes and omits some of them. V, J and clone size reflect that table, while D and trimming were determined from the DNA. The sample contains fewer than 65,000 clones, almost 85% of which appear only once. The CDR3 loop spans 13 amino acids. V was clipped by 1 base and J by 5 bases, with 8 bases between them. CDR1 LGHNA and CDR2 YSLEER come from the germline V gene. The sequence was collected from a human donor in a cohort sampled during active COVID-19. V usage is TRBV4-3 and J usage is TRBJ2-5; possible D gene TRBD2, 6 bases. Material: peripheral blood. The CDR3 region is CASSQGAGETQYF. The CDR3 DNA sequence: TGCGCCAGCAGCCAAGGGGCGGGGGAGACCCAGTACTTC.